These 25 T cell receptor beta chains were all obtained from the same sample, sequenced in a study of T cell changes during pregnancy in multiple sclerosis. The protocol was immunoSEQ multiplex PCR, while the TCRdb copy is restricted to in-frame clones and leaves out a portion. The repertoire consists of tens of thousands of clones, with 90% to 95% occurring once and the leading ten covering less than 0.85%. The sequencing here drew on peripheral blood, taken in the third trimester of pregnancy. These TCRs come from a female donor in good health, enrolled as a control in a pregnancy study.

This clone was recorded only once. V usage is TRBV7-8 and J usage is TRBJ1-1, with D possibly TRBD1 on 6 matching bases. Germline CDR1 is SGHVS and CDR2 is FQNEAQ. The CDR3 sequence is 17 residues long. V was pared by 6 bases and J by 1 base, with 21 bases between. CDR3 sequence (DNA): TGTGCCAGCAGACCCGACTTGGGTTCACAGGGGAACACTGAAGCTTTCTTT. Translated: CASRPDLGSQGNTEAFF.

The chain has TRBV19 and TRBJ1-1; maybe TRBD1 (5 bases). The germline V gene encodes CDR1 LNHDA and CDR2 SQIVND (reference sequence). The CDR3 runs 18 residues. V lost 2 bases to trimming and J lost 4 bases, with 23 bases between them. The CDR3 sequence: CASSIRGGGYPIGTEAFF. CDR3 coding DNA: TGTGCCAGTAGTATACGGGGTGGGGGGTACCCCATCGGCACTGAAGCTTTCTTT.

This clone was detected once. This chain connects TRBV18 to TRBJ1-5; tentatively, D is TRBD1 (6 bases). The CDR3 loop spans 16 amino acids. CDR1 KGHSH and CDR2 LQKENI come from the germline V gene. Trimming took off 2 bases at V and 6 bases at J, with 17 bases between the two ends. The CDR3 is CASSPGQPRGSQPQHF. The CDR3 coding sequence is TGTGCCAGCTCACCAGGACAGCCGAGGGGGAGTCAGCCCCAGCATTTT.

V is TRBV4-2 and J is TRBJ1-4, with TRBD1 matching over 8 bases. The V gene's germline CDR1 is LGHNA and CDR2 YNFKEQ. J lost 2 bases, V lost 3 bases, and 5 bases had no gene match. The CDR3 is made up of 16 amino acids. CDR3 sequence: CASSHGDRSTNEKLFF. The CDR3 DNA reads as TGTGCCAGCAGCCACGGGGACAGGTCGACTAATGAAAAACTGTTTTTT.

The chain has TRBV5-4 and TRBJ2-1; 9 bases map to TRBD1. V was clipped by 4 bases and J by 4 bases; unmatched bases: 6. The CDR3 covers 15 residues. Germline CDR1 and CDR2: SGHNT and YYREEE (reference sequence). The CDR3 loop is CASSQDRGGYNEQFF. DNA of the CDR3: TGTGCCAGCAGCCAGGACAGGGGAGGATACAATGAGCAGTTCTTC.

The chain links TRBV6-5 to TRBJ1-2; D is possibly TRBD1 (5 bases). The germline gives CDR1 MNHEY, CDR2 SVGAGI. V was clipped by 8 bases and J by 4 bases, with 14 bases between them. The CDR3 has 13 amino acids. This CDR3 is CASQSRGLYGYTF. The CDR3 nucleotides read TGTGCCAGCCAATCTAGGGGCCTCTATGGCTACACCTTC.

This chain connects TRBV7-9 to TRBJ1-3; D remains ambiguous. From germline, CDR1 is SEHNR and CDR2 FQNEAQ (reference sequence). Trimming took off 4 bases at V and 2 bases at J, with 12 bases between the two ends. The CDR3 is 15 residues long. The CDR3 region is CASSSETRTGNTIYF. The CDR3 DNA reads TGTGCCAGCAGCTCCGAGACACGGACTGGAAACACCATATATTTT.

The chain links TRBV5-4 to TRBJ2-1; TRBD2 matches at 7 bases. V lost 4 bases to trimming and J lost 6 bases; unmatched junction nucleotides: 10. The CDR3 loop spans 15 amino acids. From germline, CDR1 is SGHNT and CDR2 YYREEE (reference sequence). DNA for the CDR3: TGTGCCAGCAGCAAGACAGCGGGAACGGCCAATGAGCAGTTCTTC. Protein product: CASSKTAGTANEQFF.

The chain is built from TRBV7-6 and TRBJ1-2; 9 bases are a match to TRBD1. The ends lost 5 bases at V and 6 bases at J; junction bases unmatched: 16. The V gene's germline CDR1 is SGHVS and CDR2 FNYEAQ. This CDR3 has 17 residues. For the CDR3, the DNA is TGTGCCAGCAGCCCCGGGACAGGGCCACCCGATACACATGGCTACACCTTC. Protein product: CASSPGTGPPDTHGYTF.

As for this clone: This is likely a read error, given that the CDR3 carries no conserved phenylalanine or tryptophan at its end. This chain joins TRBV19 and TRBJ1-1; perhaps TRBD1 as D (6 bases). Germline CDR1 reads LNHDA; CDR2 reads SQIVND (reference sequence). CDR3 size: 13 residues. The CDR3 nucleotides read TGTGCCAGTAATATAGGGGGGCATTATGAAGCTTTCCTT. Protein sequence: CASNIGGHYEAFL.

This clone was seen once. The CDR3 sequence is CASSFDGTVRNYGYTF. The CDR3, as DNA: TGTGCCAGCAGCTTTGATGGGACAGTTCGGAACTATGGCTACACCTTC. This chain joins TRBV5-6 and TRBJ1-2; 7 nucleotides line up with TRBD1. V shed 2 bases and J 2 bases; nucleotides not matched to a gene: 9. Germline V CDR1 and CDR2: SGHDT, YYEEEE. This CDR3 comprises 16 residues.

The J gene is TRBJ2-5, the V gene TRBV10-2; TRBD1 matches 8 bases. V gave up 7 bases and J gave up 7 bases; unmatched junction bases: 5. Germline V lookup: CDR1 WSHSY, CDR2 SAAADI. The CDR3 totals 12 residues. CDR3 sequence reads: CASTATGGTQYF. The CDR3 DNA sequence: TGCGCCAGCACCGCAACAGGGGGGACCCAGTACTTC.

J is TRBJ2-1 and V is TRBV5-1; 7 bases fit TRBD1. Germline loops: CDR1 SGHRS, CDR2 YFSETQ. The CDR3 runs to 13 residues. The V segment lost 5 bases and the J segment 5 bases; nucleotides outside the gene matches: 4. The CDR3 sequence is CASRPGTDNEQFF. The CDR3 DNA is TGCGCCAGCAGGCCCGGGACAGACAATGAGCAGTTCTTC.

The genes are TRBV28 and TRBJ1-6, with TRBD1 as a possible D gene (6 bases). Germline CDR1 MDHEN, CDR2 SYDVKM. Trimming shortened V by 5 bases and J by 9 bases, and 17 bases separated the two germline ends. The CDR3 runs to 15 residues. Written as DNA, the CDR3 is TGTGCCAGCAGTCCCCTAGGGGGGGCGGGTTCACCCCTCCACTTT. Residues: CASSPLGGAGSPLHF.

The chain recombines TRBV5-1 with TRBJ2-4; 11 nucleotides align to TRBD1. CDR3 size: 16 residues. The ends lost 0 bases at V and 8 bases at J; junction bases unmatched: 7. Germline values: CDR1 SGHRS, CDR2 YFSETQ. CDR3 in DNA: TGCGCCAGCAGCTTGGATGGACAGGGGGCTTCTGACATTCAGTACTTC. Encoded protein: CASSLDGQGASDIQYF.

CDR3 residues: CASSLNPARNEQYF. The CDR3, as DNA: TGTGCCAGCAGCTTAAACCCGGCTAGGAACGAGCAGTACTTC. The rearrangement joins TRBV11-1 to TRBJ2-7, with D hard to call. Trimming removed 2 bases from V and 5 bases from J, with 13 bases in between. Germline V gene data show CDR1 as SGHAT and CDR2 as FQDESV (reference sequence). The CDR3 has 14 residues.

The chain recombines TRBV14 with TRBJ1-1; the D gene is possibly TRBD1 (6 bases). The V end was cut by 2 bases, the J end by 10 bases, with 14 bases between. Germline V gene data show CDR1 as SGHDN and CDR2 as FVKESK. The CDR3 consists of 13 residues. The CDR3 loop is CASSQSRGGGAFF. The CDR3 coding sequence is TGTGCCAGCAGCCAATCGCGAGGGGGGGGAGCTTTCTTT.

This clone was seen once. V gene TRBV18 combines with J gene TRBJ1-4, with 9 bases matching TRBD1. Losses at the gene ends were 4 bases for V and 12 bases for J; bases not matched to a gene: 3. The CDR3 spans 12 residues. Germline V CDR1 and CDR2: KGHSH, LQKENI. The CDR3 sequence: CASSLDRGELFF. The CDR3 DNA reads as TGTGCCAGCTCACTGGACAGGGGAGAACTGTTTTTT.

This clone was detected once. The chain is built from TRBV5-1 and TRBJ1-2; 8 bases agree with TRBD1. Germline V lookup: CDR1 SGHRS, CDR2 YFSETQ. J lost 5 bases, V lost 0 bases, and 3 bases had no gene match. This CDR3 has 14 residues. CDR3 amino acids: CASSLGDRLYGYTF. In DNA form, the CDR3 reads TGCGCCAGCAGCTTGGGGGACAGGCTGTATGGCTACACCTTC.

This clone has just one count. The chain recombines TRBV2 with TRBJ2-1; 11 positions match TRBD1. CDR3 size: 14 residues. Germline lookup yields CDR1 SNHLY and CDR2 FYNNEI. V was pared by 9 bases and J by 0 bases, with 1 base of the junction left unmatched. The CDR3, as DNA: TGTGCCAGGGACAGGGGGCCCTCCTACAATGAGCAGTTCTTC. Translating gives CARDRGPSYNEQFF.

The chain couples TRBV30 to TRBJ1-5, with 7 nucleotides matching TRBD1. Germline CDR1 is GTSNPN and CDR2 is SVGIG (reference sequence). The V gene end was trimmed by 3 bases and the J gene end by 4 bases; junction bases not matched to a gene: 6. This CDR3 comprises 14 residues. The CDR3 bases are TGTGCCTGGAGGATGGGACAGCCGAATCAGCCCCAGCATTTT. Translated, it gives CAWRMGQPNQPQHF. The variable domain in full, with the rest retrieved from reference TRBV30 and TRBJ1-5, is SQTIHQWPATLVQPVGSPLSLECTVEGTSNPNLYWYRQAAGRGLQLLFYSVGIGQISSEVPQNLSASRPQDRQFILSSKKLLLSDSGFYLCAWRMGQPNQPQHFGDGTRLSIL.

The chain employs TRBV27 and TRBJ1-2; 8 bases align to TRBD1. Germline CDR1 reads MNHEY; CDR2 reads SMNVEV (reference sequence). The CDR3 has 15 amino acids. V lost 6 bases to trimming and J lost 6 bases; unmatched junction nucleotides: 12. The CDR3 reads CASSYTGTGANGYTF. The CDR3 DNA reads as TGTGCCAGCAGCTATACCGGGACAGGTGCCAATGGCTACACCTTC.

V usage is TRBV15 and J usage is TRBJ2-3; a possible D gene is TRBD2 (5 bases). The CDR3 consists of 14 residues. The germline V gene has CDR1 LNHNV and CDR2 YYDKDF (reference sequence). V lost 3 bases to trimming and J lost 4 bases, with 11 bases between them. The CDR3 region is CATSSRVGADTQYF. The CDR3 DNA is TGTGCCACCAGCAGTCGTGTCGGGGCAGATACGCAGTATTTT. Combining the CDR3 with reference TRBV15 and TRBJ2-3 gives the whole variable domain DAMVIQNPRYQVTQFGKPVTLSCSQTLNHNVMYWYQQKSSQAPKLLFHYYDKDFNNEADTPDNFQSRRPNTSFCFLDIRSPGLGDTAMYLCATSSRVGADTQYFGPGTRLTVL.

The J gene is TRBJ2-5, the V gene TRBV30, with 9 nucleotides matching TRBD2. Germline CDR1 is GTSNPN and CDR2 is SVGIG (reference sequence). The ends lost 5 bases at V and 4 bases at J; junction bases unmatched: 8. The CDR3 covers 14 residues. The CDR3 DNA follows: TGTGCCTGGGACAGACTAGCGGCGCGAGAGACCCAGTACTTC. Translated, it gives CAWDRLAARETQYF. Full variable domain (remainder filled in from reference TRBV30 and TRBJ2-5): SQTIHQWPATLVQPVGSPLSLECTVEGTSNPNLYWYRQAAGRGLQLLFYSVGIGQISSEVPQNLSASRPQDRQFILSSKKLLLSDSGFYLCAWDRLAARETQYFGPGTRLLVL.

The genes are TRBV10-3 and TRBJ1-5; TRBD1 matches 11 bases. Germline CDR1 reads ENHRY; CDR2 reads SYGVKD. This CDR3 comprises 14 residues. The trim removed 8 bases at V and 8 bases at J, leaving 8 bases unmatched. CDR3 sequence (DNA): TGTGCCATCCCCCGGGACAGGGGGTTAGAGCCCCAGCATTTT. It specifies CAIPRDRGLEPQHF.